These 8 T cell receptor beta chains were sequenced from one sample in a study of T cells after yellow fever vaccination. TCRdb re-called the 5' RACE reads with MiXCR, one entry per CDR3 protein. The repertoire has approximately 300,000 distinct CDR3 sequences, roughly a tenth of them found once; the top ten carry approximately 3.3%. This specimen consisted of CD4+ T cells sorted from PBMCs, obtained 45 days after the yellow fever booster vaccination. Source of these receptors: a man aged 18 to 29 who received the YFV17D yellow fever vaccine.

This clonotype appeared a few times. The chain is built from TRBV4-1 and TRBJ1-1; D remains ambiguous. The CDR3 has 15 residues. CDR1 MGHRA and CDR2 YSYEKL come from the germline V gene. Trimming shortened V by 0 bases and J by 8 bases, and 16 bases separated the two germline ends. CDR3 DNA: TGCGCCAGCAGCCAAGATCCCTGGGCAGGCCTGGAAGCTTTCTTT. It yields the protein CASSQDPWAGLEAFF.

The CDR3 coding sequence is TGTGCCAGCAGTTACGACAAATCATATGGCTACACCTTC. Residues: CASSYDKSYGYTF. The chain has TRBV6-5 and TRBJ1-2; D is uncertain. CDR3 length: 13 residues. Trimming shortened V by 2 bases and J by 5 bases, and 9 bases separated the two germline ends. Germline CDR1 reads MNHEY; CDR2 reads SVGAGI.

This clonotype was detected only a few times. V usage is TRBV15 and J usage is TRBJ2-7; 9 bases fit TRBD1. The CDR3 loop spans 16 amino acids. Germline values: CDR1 LNHNV, CDR2 YYDKDF (reference sequence). The trim removed 0 bases at V and 5 bases at J, leaving 8 bases unmatched. DNA of the CDR3: TGTGCCACCAGCAGAGATCTGGGACAGGGTATGCACGAGCAGTACTTC. Translating it yields CATSRDLGQGMHEQYF. The variable domain in full, with the rest retrieved from reference TRBV15 and TRBJ2-7, is DAMVIQNPRYQVTQFGKPVTLSCSQTLNHNVMYWYQQKSSQAPKLLFHYYDKDFNNEADTPDNFQSRRPNTSFCFLDIRSPGLGDTAMYLCATSRDLGQGMHEQYFGPGTRLTVT.

This clonotype has a handful of counts. The chain recombines TRBV5-1 with TRBJ2-2; TRBD2 agrees at 8 bases. J was trimmed by 0 bases and V by 4 bases; bases with no gene match: 8. Germline CDR1 reads SGHRS; CDR2 reads YFSETQ. The CDR3 loop spans 17 amino acids. The CDR3 DNA is TGCGCCAGCAGCGGTATAGCGGGGACAACGAACACCGGGGAGCTGTTTTTT. It codes for CASSGIAGTTNTGELFF. Drawing the rest from reference TRBV5-1 and TRBJ2-2, the complete variable domain is KAGVTQTPRYLIKTRGQQVTLSCSPISGHRSVSWYQQTPGQGLQFLFEYFSETQRNKGNFPGRFSGRQFSNSRSEMNVSTLELGDSALYLCASSGIAGTTNTGELFFGEGSRLTVL.

This clonotype was observed a handful of times. The genes are TRBV7-2 and TRBJ1-2; 7 bases are a match to TRBD1. Germline assignment: CDR1 SGHTA and CDR2 FQGNSA. J gave up 6 bases and V 5 bases, and 6 bases lay outside the gene matches. The CDR3 totals 13 residues. CDR3 coding DNA: TGTGCCAGCAGCCAAGACAGGGACGATGGCTACACCTTC. It codes for CASSQDRDDGYTF.

This clonotype came up a few times. This chain uses TRBV7-8 with TRBJ1-5; 7 nucleotides align to TRBD1. This CDR3 contains 16 residues. V dropped 6 bases and J dropped 5; count of bases not matched to a gene: 13. The germline V gene has CDR1 SGHVS and CDR2 FQNEAQ. CDR3 in amino acids: CASRRGGGGSYQPQHF. Here the CDR3 DNA reads TGTGCCAGCAGACGAGGGGGCGGAGGGTCGTATCAGCCCCAGCATTTT.

The chain recombines TRBV9 with TRBJ2-1, with D unclear. The CDR3 totals 17 residues. Looked up from germline, CDR1 is SGDLS and CDR2 is YYNGEE. V was pared by 4 bases and J by 0 bases, with 17 bases between. CDR3 DNA sequence: TGTGCCAGCAGCCCCCGAGACATACTGAGCTCCTACAATGAGCAGTTCTTC. It yields the protein CASSPRDILSSYNEQFF.

In its sample, this clonotype was seen many times. The chain combines TRBV12-3 or TRBV12-4 with TRBJ2-3; D may be TRBD2 (5 bases). V was clipped by 7 bases and J by 5 bases, with 19 bases between them. The CDR3 totals 15 residues. DNA of the CDR3: TGTGCCAGCACCACCGGGGATAGCCCGGGAGATACGCAGTATTTT. Protein sequence: CASTTGDSPGDTQYF.